The 27 T cell receptor beta chains below all came from one sample that was sequenced in a study of patients and donors after allogeneic stem cell transplantation. MiXCR, run by TCRdb on the RT-PCR reads, gives a single entry per CDR3 protein. The sample lists hundreds of thousands of distinct CDR3 sequences, 16% occurring once. What was sequenced was blood, either unsorted or a sorted T cell fraction (not recorded which). These receptors all come from a human donor who was either an allogeneic HSCT recipient or a stem cell or donor lymphocyte infusion donor (not recorded which). It is not recorded whose cells these are; they may come from a transplant donor.

In its sample, this clonotype was seen a few times. The CDR3 is CAWSNSRNEKLFF. In DNA form, the CDR3 reads TGTGCCTGGAGTAACAGCCGAAATGAAAAACTGTTTTTT. This chain connects TRBV30 to TRBJ1-4; no reliable D call. Trimming shortened V by 2 bases and J by 5 bases, and 9 bases separated the two germline ends. The length of the CDR3 is 13 residues. From germline, CDR1 is GTSNPN and CDR2 SVGIG (reference sequence). The full variable domain, its missing parts supplied by reference TRBV30 and TRBJ1-4, is SQTIHQWPATLVQPVGSPLSLECTVEGTSNPNLYWYRQAAGRGLQLLFYSVGIGQISSEVPQNLSASRPQDRQFILSSKKLLLSDSGFYLCAWSNSRNEKLFFGSGTQLSVL.

This chain joins TRBV4-2 and TRBJ2-7; no reliable D call. Germline V gives CDR1 LGHNA, CDR2 YNFKEQ. The CDR3 spans 14 residues. Trimming removed 0 bases at V and 5 bases at J, with 11 bases between. CDR3 loop: CASSQEGSTDEQYF. CDR3 in DNA: TGTGCCAGCAGCCAAGAGGGCTCGACGGACGAGCAGTACTTC.

The chain has TRBV20-1 and TRBJ2-3; 7 positions match TRBD2. The CDR3 runs to 14 residues. The V gene end was trimmed by 6 bases and the J gene end by 2 bases; junction bases not matched to a gene: 8. The germline gives CDR1 DFQATT, CDR2 SNEGSKA (reference sequence). The CDR3: CSAQRGRNTDTQYF. The CDR3 nucleotides read TGCAGTGCCCAGCGGGGAAGGAACACAGATACGCAGTATTTT.

This clonotype was observed a handful of times. This chain uses TRBV29-1 with TRBJ2-7; TRBD2 might be the D (6 bases). V lost 4 bases to trimming and J lost 4 bases, with 11 bases between them. The CDR3 is 12 residues long. The V gene's germline CDR1 is SQVTM and CDR2 ANQGSEA. The CDR3 protein is CSVGGVGYEQYF. CDR3 in DNA: TGCAGCGTTGGGGGGGTAGGTTACGAGCAGTACTTC.

The CDR3 sequence is CATSREGTGGAGANVLTF. The CDR3 bases are TGTGCCACCAGCAGAGAAGGGACAGGGGGCGCTGGGGCCAACGTCCTGACTTTC. The chain joins TRBV15 to TRBJ2-6; 12 bases agree with TRBD1. Trimming took 0 bases from V and 2 from J; bases not matched to a gene: 2. Per the germline V gene, CDR1 is LNHNV and CDR2 is YYDKDF (reference sequence). CDR3 size: 18 residues.

This clonotype was detected ten times or more. The V and J genes are TRBV12-3 or TRBV12-4 and TRBJ1-1; D uncertain. This CDR3 region has 13 residues. Trimming took 3 bases from V and 6 from J, leaving 11 bases between them. CDR3: CASSFNPIPEAFF. CDR3 nucleotide sequence: TGTGCCAGCAGTTTCAACCCAATTCCTGAAGCTTTCTTT.

This clonotype showed up just a few times. The V call is TRBV5-4, the J call TRBJ1-2; TRBD1 agrees at 10 bases. Looked up from germline, CDR1 is SGHNT and CDR2 is YYREEE (reference sequence). This CDR3 is 15 amino acids long. V lost 4 bases and J lost 3; bases outside the gene matches: 6. The CDR3 here is CASSRWTGGHYGYTF. DNA of the CDR3: TGTGCCAGCAGCCGCTGGACAGGGGGTCACTATGGCTACACCTTC.

For the CDR3, the DNA is TGTGCCAGCAGCGTTGGGGGACTAGCGGGAGACGAGCAGTACTTC. It translates to CASSVGGLAGDEQYF. The chain carries TRBV9 and TRBJ2-7; 14 positions match TRBD2. V shed 2 bases, J shed 5 bases, and the junction held 3 bases outside the gene matches. Germline loops: CDR1 SGDLS, CDR2 YYNGEE. The CDR3 consists of 15 residues.

This clonotype came up many times. The V gene is TRBV5-1, the J gene TRBJ2-1; 7 bases are shared with TRBD2. Germline CDR1 is SGHRS and CDR2 is YFSETQ. This CDR3 is 16 amino acids long. The trim removed 1 base at V and 5 bases at J, leaving 9 bases unmatched. CDR3 sequence: CASSLTPGGLHNEQFF. The CDR3 nucleotides are TGCGCCAGCAGCTTGACCCCGGGAGGCTTACACAATGAGCAGTTCTTC.

The sample holds a few counts of this clonotype. The V gene is TRBV30, the J gene TRBJ2-2; D uncertain. In germline, CDR1 is GTSNPN, CDR2 SVGIG (reference sequence). Trimming cost V 5 bases and J 6 bases, with 4 bases left between them. The CDR3 is 10 residues long. For the CDR3, the DNA is TGTGCCTGGGGAGCCGGGGAGCTGTTTTTT. Translating it yields CAWGAGELFF. The entire variable domain, with the rest obtained from reference TRBV30 and TRBJ2-2, is as follows: SQTIHQWPATLVQPVGSPLSLECTVEGTSNPNLYWYRQAAGRGLQLLFYSVGIGQISSEVPQNLSASRPQDRQFILSSKKLLLSDSGFYLCAWGAGELFFGEGSRLTVL.

The chain couples TRBV15 to TRBJ2-1; maybe TRBD2 (6 bases). CDR3 length equals 18 residues. The germline V gene encodes CDR1 LNHNV and CDR2 YYDKDF (reference sequence). Trimming took 3 bases from V and 0 from J, leaving 18 bases between them. This CDR3 reads CATSREGTSRSSYNEQFF. The CDR3 coding sequence is TGTGCCACCAGCAGGGAAGGGACTTCCAGGAGCTCCTACAATGAGCAGTTCTTC.

This clonotype was observed a handful of times. The gene calls are TRBV20-1 and TRBJ2-3; 9 bases match TRBD2. V was pared by 2 bases and J by 6 bases, with 9 bases of the junction left unmatched. The length of the CDR3 is 15 residues. Germline V lookup: CDR1 DFQATT, CDR2 SNEGSKA (reference sequence). The DNA for the CDR3 is TGCAGTGCTAGAAAAGCGGGGGGCATCGGCGATACGCAGTATTTT. It encodes CSARKAGGIGDTQYF.

Only a few counts were recorded for this clonotype. The CDR3 nucleotides are TGTGCCAGCAGTTTATACGGCAGGGGAGATACGCAGTATTTT. This translates into CASSLYGRGDTQYF. This chain uses TRBV28 with TRBJ2-3; maybe TRBD1 (6 bases). The ends were cut back, 1 base at V and 5 bases at J, with 10 bases in the middle. This CDR3 is built from 14 residues. CDR1 and CDR2 from the germline V gene are MDHEN and SYDVKM.

The chain employs TRBV7-8 and TRBJ2-2; no definite D call. This CDR3 has 15 amino acids. Germline V gives CDR1 SGHVS, CDR2 FQNEAQ. V was trimmed by 5 bases and J by 3 bases, leaving 13 bases between them. The CDR3 nucleotides are TGTGCCAGCAGCCCGGATCTACCCCACACCGGGGAGCTGTTTTTT. The encoded protein is CASSPDLPHTGELFF.

The chain couples TRBV5-1 to TRBJ2-7; the D is unclear. V dropped 4 bases and J dropped 4 bases, with 15 bases sitting between them. This CDR3 has 14 residues. Germline V CDR1 and CDR2: SGHRS, YFSETQ. The CDR3 reads CASSPSRRLYEQYF. The CDR3 DNA reads as TGCGCCAGCAGCCCTTCACGTCGACTTTACGAGCAGTACTTC.

The chain joins TRBV9 to TRBJ1-3; 7 bases match TRBD1. The V segment lost 3 bases and the J segment 0 bases; nucleotides outside the gene matches: 3. CDR1 is SGDLS and CDR2 is YYNGEE in the germline V gene. CDR3 length: 15 residues. Written as DNA, the CDR3 is TGTGCCAGCAGCGCCTGGGACAGCTCTGGAAACACCATATATTTT. It translates to CASSAWDSSGNTIYF.

In its sample, this clonotype was seen a few times. This chain connects TRBV6-1 to TRBJ1-1, with 8 bases identical to TRBD1. CDR1 and CDR2 (germline): MNHNS, SASEGT. V lost 10 bases and J lost 5; bases outside the gene matches: 12. This CDR3 contains 14 residues. This CDR3 is CAIRTGMVRTEAFF. CDR3 nucleotide sequence: TGTGCCATCAGGACAGGGATGGTACGGACTGAAGCTTTCTTT.

CDR3 in amino acids: CASSRGAADLYGYTF. The CDR3 nucleotides are TGTGCCAGCAGCCGAGGGGCCGCCGACCTCTATGGCTACACCTTC. The rearrangement joins TRBV3-1 to TRBJ1-2, with a weak D call TRBD1 (5 bases). V shed 4 bases and J shed 4 bases, with 16 bases lying between them. CDR1 and CDR2 from the germline V gene are LGHDT and YNNKEL (reference sequence). This CDR3 contains 15 residues.

Many counts were recorded for this clonotype. CDR3 in DNA: TGTGCCAGCAATTGGCAGCTAGGCACAGATACGCAGTATTTT. This encodes CASNWQLGTDTQYF. V and J are TRBV7-9 and TRBJ2-3; no firm D call. CDR3 length: 14 residues. Germline CDR1 SEHNR, CDR2 FQNEAQ (reference sequence). V was clipped by 7 bases and J by 1 base, with 12 bases between them.

J is TRBJ1-4 and V is TRBV20-1, with D possibly matching TRBD1 (5 bases). V was shortened by 7 bases and J by 3 bases, with 12 bases between the two germline ends. The CDR3 has 13 amino acids. Germline CDR1 is DFQATT and CDR2 is SNEGSKA (reference sequence). The CDR3 region has the DNA TGCAGTGTAGCGAGGGGCTCTAATGAAAAACTGTTTTTT. Protein product: CSVARGSNEKLFF.

This clonotype turned up a few times. The V call is TRBV9, the J call TRBJ2-7; the D gene is possibly TRBD2 (5 bases). CDR3 length: 14 amino acids. V was clipped by 2 bases and J by 0 bases, with 9 bases between them. Looked up from germline, CDR1 is SGDLS and CDR2 is YYNGEE. The CDR3 nucleotides read TGTGCCAGCAGCGTCTGGAGCGGCTCCTACGAGCAGTACTTC. This encodes CASSVWSGSYEQYF.

The rearrangement links TRBV6-1 to TRBJ1-4; D is unresolved. This CDR3 region has 15 residues. V lost 5 bases to trimming and J lost 8 bases, with 18 bases between them. Per germline, CDR1 MNHNS and CDR2 SASEGT. CDR3 region: CASSTSGVIREKLFF. CDR3 nucleotide sequence: TGTGCCAGCAGTACCTCCGGGGTAATAAGGGAAAAACTGTTTTTT.

The chain joins TRBV3-1 to TRBJ1-5; D not certain. CDR1 is LGHDT, CDR2 YNNKEL, per germline (reference sequence). The CDR3 is 14 residues long. V lost 4 bases and J lost 1, with 8 bases in between. The CDR3 DNA is TGTGCCAGCAGCCTGTCCCTGAGCAATCAGCCCCAGCATTTT. This translates into CASSLSLSNQPQHF.

In nucleotides, the CDR3 is TGTGCCAGCAGTGAAGCTTTCCAGCGGGGGGCGGATACGCAGTATTTT. Amino acids: CASSEAFQRGADTQYF. This sequence joins TRBV2 and TRBJ2-3; 9 positions match TRBD2. CDR3 length: 16 residues. With 0 bases clipped from V and 6 bases from J, the junction kept 7 bases outside the gene matches. Germline V CDR1 and CDR2: SNHLY, FYNNEI.

This clonotype was picked up a small number of times. The chain employs TRBV15 and TRBJ1-2; tentative D call: TRBD1 (5 bases). The ends were cut back, 1 base at V and 5 bases at J, with 23 bases in the middle. Germline loops: CDR1 LNHNV, CDR2 YYDKDF (reference sequence). The CDR3 covers 18 residues. The CDR3 coding sequence is TGTGCCACCAGCAGAGGTCAAAGGGGACCCAATATGAATTATGGCTACACCTTC. It yields the protein CATSRGQRGPNMNYGYTF.

The V call is TRBV19, the J call TRBJ1-5; D ambiguous. Trimming left V 8 bases short and J 1 base short, with 15 bases between. CDR1 and CDR2 from the germline V gene are LNHDA and SQIVND (reference sequence). The CDR3 contains 15 residues. CDR3 residues: CASERFLSSNQPQHF. DNA of the CDR3: TGTGCCAGTGAGAGGTTTCTTAGCAGCAATCAGCCCCAGCATTTT.

This clonotype was found a few times. This chain connects TRBV5-8 to TRBJ2-3, with D possibly being TRBD1 (6 bases). This CDR3 has 16 amino acids. Trimming cost V 4 bases and J 0 bases, with 15 bases left between them. Germline assignment: CDR1 SGHTS and CDR2 YDEGEE. Written as DNA, the CDR3 is TGTGCCAGCAGCCTCGGGACATCGTCAAGCACAGATACGCAGTATTTT. Protein sequence: CASSLGTSSSTDTQYF.